This entry concerns a single TCR beta chain. Germline V gene data show CDR1 as MNHEY and CDR2 as SVGAGI. The CDR3 spans 13 residues. V gave up 8 bases and J gave up 2 bases, with 12 bases separating them. The sample is drawn from a study of T cell responses to AZD1222 COVID-19 vaccine. Using immunoSEQ multiplex PCR, the repertoire was profiled, and TCRdb retains in-frame clones only, with some absent. This sample has roughly 200,000 clones, with around 94% found just once. The V gene is TRBV6-5, the J gene TRBJ1-2, with no clear D. This specimen consisted of peripheral blood, obtained 28 days after the second dose of the MenACWY control vaccine. The source of this sequence is an adult who received the MenACWY meningococcal vaccine as a control. The CDR3: CASGRAGNYGYTF. For the CDR3, the DNA is TGTGCCAGCGGAAGGGCGGGGAACTATGGCTACACCTTC.